The T cell receptor (beta chain) under discussion was sequenced for a study of T-cell memory formation after mild COVID-19. Across the whole study: TCR clusters mostly belonged to single donors.

The CDR3 has 11 residues. CDR1 and CDR2 from the germline V gene are DFQATT and SNEGSKA (reference sequence). V dropped 5 bases and J dropped 4 bases, with 6 bases sitting between them. Study observations and caveats: CD4/CD8 balance characterized clones contracting day 15 to 85, and CD4+ skew characterized later expanders. Within pre-infection memory, some responding clones were found, suggesting cross-reactive memory joined.

This clonotype turned up a few times. Its target is unknown. Employing constant-segment primers, 5'RACE generated TCR alpha and TCR beta cDNA libraries bearing sample barcodes and UMIs. TCRdb recomputed calls from the 5' RACE reads with MiXCR, one row per CDR3 protein. The profile shows roughly 130,000 distinct CDR3 sequences, about 17% of them singletons. Sequenced material: PBMCs or a T cell subset sorted from them (not recorded which). The TCR sequence derives from an adult woman who had mild COVID-19 (a few samples of this study predate the infection). Cell type and time point are not known. The chain joins TRBV20-1 to TRBJ1-3; D unresolved. The CDR3 reads CSAYLGNTIYF. The CDR3 bases are TGCAGTGCTTACTTAGGAAACACCATATATTTT.